The table lists the clone carrying this TCR beta chain with a few counts. The antigen is not known. Sequence data for DNA of cultured CD4+ T cells were generated by the Oncomine TCR Beta short-read assay. TCRdb analysed the PCR reads with MiXCR anew, one entry per CDR3 protein. The sample includes around 6,000 distinct CDR3 sequences, under 60% seen only once; the top ten take 26%. V lost 5 bases to trimming and J lost 3 bases, with 13 bases between them. The CDR3 extends over 14 amino acids. Germline values: CDR1 MNHEY, CDR2 SMNVEV (reference sequence). The sample's treatment: roughly 11-day PBMC culture with coronavirus spike peptide pools or control peptides (ViraFEST assay). Researchers collected the unexposed donor's CD4+ T cells before the COVID-19 pandemic (2011-2018). The data stem from a study of vaccination and CD4 T cells after COVID-19.

The genes are TRBV27 and TRBJ2-5; possibly TRBD2 for D (5 bases). The specimen was CD4+ T cells from blood, cultured in vitro. This clonotype was obtained from a human donor in good health. In nucleotides, the CDR3 is TGTGCCAGCAGTATCCCGGGAAGCGAAGAGACCCAGTACTTC. Its protein is CASSIPGSEETQYF.